A selection of T cell receptor beta chains follows, all from one sample in a study of T-cell reconstitution after alpha-beta-depleted transplantation in children. TCRdb fed the PCR reads into MiXCR, producing one record per CDR3 protein. The sample consists of nearly 200,000 distinct CDR3 sequences, roughly 6% of them appearing once. Sequences were derived from PBMCs, sampled before TCRalphabeta/CD19-depleted stem cell transplant. The receptors were sampled from a girl under three years old with combined immunodeficiency, due to receive a stem cell transplant. Both conserved end residues are part of each CDR3. The D gene is left open where the match is weak. Clone size appears in some rows only: once, few, many, or a class for an expanded clone.

V: TRBV11-3
J: TRBJ2-1
size: many
D: TRBD2
CDR3: CASSTSVSSGNEQFF
DNA: TGTGCCAGCAGCACTAGCGTAAGTTCCGGAAATGAGCAGTTCTTC

V: TRBV12-3/TRBV12-4
J: TRBJ2-7
size: many
D: NA
CDR3: CASSEGNVYEQYF
DNA: TGTGCCAGCTCGGAGGGTAATGTCTACGAGCAGTACTTC

V: TRBV5-4
J: TRBJ2-1
size: many
D: TRBD2
CDR3: CASRITSGGYNEQFF
DNA: TGTGCCAGCAGAATTACTAGCGGGGGATACAATGAGCAGTTCTTC

V: TRBV12-3/TRBV12-4
J: TRBJ1-2
size: NA
D: NA
CDR3: CASSLAENYGYTF
DNA: TGTGCCAGCAGTTTGGCAGAAAACTATGGCTACACCTTC

V: TRBV5-1
J: TRBJ2-7
size: many
D: TRBD1
CDR3: CASSFGQGSDEQYF
DNA: TGCGCCAGCAGCTTCGGACAGGGATCTGACGAGCAGTACTTC

V: TRBV28
J: TRBJ1-1
size: many
D: NA
CDR3: CASSFFTEAFF
DNA: TGTGCCAGCAGTTTTTTCACTGAAGCTTTCTTT

V: TRBV9
J: TRBJ2-1
size: NA
D: NA
CDR3: CASSVGGLAYYNEQFF
DNA: TGTGCCAGCAGCGTAGGAGGTCTAGCCTACTACAATGAGCAGTTCTTC

V: TRBV3-1
J: TRBJ2-5
size: NA
D: NA
CDR3: CASSRLDWGRETQYF
DNA: TGTGCCAGCAGCCGCCTCGACTGGGGCCGGGAGACCCAGTACTTC

V: TRBV20-1
J: TRBJ2-1
size: many
D: TRBD2
CDR3: CSASTGLNLDNEQFF
DNA: TGCAGTGCTAGCACGGGACTAAACCTCGACAATGAGCAGTTCTTC

V: TRBV7-9
J: TRBJ2-1
size: few
D: NA
CDR3: CASSFILEEQFF
DNA: TGTGCCAGCAGCTTTATCTTGGAAGAGCAGTTCTTC

V: TRBV7-2
J: TRBJ2-3
size: many
D: TRBD2
CDR3: CASSLGWWEGLGDTQYF
DNA: TGTGCCAGCAGCTTAGGTTGGTGGGAGGGCCTTGGGGATACGCAGTATTTT

V: TRBV4-3
J: TRBJ2-5
size: NA
D: TRBD2
CDR3: CASSHRWTSGRSGTQYF
DNA: TGCGCCAGCAGCCACCGTTGGACTAGCGGGAGGTCTGGGACCCAGTACTTC

V: TRBV24-1
J: TRBJ2-2
size: few
D: NA
CDR3: CATSPGTNTGELFF
DNA: TGTGCCACCAGCCCCGGGACAAACACCGGGGAGCTGTTTTTT

V: TRBV18
J: TRBJ2-5
size: NA
D: NA
CDR3: CASSPPTGLETQYF
DNA: TGTGCCAGCTCACCACCTACAGGGTTGGAGACCCAGTACTTC

V: TRBV5-1
J: TRBJ2-7
size: many
D: TRBD2
CDR3: CASSLEGASGSYEQYF
DNA: TGCGCCAGCAGCCTGGAGGGGGCTAGCGGGAGCTATGAGCAGTACTTC

V: TRBV7-2
J: TRBJ2-1
size: many
D: NA
CDR3: CASSLGRGPSRSYNEQFF
DNA: TGTGCCAGCAGCTTAGGGCGCGGGCCCTCAAGGTCCTACAATGAGCAGTTCTTC

V: TRBV28
J: TRBJ2-1
size: many
D: TRBD2
CDR3: CASSLLAGYNEQFF
DNA: TGTGCCAGCAGTTTACTAGCGGGATACAATGAGCAGTTCTTC

V: TRBV28
J: TRBJ2-7
size: NA
D: TRBD1
CDR3: CASSSLRDRGGYEQYF
DNA: TGTGCCAGCAGTTCACTCCGGGACAGGGGAGGCTACGAGCAGTACTTC

V: TRBV11-1
J: TRBJ2-5
size: many
D: TRBD1
CDR3: CASSYNDRGAPSHQETQYF
DNA: TGTGCCAGCAGCTATAACGACAGGGGAGCTCCCTCACACCAAGAGACCCAGTACTTC

V: TRBV4-3
J: TRBJ2-7
size: many
D: TRBD1
CDR3: CASSRSHQGAYEQYF
DNA: TGCGCCAGCAGCCGCAGCCATCAGGGGGCCTACGAGCAGTACTTC

V: TRBV28
J: TRBJ2-5
size: many
D: TRBD1
CDR3: CASSLFYFRDRPKETQYF
DNA: TGTGCCAGCAGTTTATTCTATTTCCGGGACAGGCCCAAAGAGACCCAGTACTTC

V: TRBV12-3/TRBV12-4
J: TRBJ2-4
size: many
D: NA
CDR3: CASSSAFSLAKNIQYF
DNA: TGTGCCAGCAGTTCCGCTTTTTCCCTAGCCAAAAACATTCAGTACTTC